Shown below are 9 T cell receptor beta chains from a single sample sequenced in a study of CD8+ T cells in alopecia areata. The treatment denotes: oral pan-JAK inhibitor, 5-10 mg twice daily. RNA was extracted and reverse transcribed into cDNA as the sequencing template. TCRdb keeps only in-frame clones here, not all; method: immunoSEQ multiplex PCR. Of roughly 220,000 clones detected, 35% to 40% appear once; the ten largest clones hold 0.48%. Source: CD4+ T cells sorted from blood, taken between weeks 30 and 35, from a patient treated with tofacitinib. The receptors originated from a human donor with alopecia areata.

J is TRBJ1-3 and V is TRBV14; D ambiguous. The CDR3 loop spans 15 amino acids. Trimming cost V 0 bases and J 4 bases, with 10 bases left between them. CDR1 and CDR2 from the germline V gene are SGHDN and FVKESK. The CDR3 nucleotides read TGTGCCAGCAGCCAAGACGTCTTTTCCGGAAACACCATATATTTT. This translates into CASSQDVFSGNTIYF.

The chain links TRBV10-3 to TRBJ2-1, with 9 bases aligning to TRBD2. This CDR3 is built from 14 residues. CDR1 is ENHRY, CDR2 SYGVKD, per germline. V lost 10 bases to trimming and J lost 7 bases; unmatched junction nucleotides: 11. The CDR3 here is CATNGAGGGNEQFF. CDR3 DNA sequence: TGTGCCACTAACGGGGCGGGAGGGGGGAATGAGCAGTTCTTC.

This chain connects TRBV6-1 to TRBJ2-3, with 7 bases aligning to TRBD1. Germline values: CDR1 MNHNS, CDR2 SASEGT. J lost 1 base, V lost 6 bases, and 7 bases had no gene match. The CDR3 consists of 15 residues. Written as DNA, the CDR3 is TGTGCCAGCAGACCACGACAGGGTGGCACAGATACGCAGTATTTT. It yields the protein CASRPRQGGTDTQYF.

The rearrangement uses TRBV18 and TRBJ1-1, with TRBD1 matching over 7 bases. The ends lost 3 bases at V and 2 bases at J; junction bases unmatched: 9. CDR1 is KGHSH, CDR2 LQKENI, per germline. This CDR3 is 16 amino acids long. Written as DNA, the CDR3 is TGTGCCAGCTCACCCACCACAGGGGCCTCCAACACTGAAGCTTTCTTT. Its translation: CASSPTTGASNTEAFF.

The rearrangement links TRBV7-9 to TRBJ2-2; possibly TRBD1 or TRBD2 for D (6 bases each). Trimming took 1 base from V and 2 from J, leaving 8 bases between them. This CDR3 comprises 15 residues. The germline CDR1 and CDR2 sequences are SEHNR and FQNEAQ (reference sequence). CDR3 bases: TGTGCCAGCAGCTTAGTCGGGGGCAACACCGGGGAGCTGTTTTTT. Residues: CASSLVGGNTGELFF. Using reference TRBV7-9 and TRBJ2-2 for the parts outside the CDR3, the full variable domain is DTGVSQNPRHKITKRGQNVTFRCDPISEHNRLYWYRQTLGQGPEFLTYFQNEAQLEKSRLLSDRFSAERPKGSFSTLEIQRTEQGDSAMYLCASSLVGGNTGELFFGEGSRLTVL.

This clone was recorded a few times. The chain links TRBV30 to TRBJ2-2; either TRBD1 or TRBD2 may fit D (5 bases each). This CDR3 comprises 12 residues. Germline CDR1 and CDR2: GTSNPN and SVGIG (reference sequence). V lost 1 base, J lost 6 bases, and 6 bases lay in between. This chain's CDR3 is CAWSGGAGELFF. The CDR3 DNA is TGTGCCTGGAGTGGAGGGGCCGGGGAGCTGTTTTTT.

The CDR3 loop is CASSLATSGHFNEQFF. CDR3 in DNA: TGTGCCAGCAGCTTAGCGACTAGCGGGCATTTCAATGAGCAGTTCTTC. The chain has TRBV7-3 and TRBJ2-1; 10 nucleotides agree with TRBD2. The trim removed 2 bases at V and 6 bases at J, leaving 7 bases unmatched. The CDR3 covers 16 residues. Germline-derived CDR1 and CDR2 are SGHTA and FQGTGA.

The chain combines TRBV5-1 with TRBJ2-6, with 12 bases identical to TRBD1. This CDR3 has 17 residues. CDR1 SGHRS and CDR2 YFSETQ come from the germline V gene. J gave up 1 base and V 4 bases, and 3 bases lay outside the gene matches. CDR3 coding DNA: TGCGCCAGCAGCCGGGGACAGGGGGCATCTGGGGCCAACGTCCTGACTTTC. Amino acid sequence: CASSRGQGASGANVLTF.

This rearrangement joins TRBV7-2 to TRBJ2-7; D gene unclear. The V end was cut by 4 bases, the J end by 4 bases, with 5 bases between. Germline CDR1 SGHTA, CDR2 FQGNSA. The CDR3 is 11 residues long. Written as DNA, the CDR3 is TGTGCCAGCAGCTCCAATTACGAGCAGTACTTC. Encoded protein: CASSSNYEQYF.